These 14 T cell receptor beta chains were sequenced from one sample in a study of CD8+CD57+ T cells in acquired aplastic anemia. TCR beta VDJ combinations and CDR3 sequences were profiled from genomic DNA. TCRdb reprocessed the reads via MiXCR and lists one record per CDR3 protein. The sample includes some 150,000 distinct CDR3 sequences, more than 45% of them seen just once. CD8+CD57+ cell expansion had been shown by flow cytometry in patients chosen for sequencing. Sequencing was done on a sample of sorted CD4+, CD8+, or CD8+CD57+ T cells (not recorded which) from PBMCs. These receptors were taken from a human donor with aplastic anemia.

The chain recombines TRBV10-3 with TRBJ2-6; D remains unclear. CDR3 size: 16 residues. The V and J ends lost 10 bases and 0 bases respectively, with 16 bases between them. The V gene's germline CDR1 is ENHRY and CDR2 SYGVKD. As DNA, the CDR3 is TGTGCCACCCTCACAGCGCTAGGCTCTGGGGCCAACGTCCTGACTTTC. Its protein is CATLTALGSGANVLTF.

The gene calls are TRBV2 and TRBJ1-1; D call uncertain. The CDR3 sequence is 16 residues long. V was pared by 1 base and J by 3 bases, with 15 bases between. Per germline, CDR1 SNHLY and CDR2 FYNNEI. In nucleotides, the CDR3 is TGTGCCAGCAGTGAAGGAGACAACATGGTGTACACTGAAGCTTTCTTT. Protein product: CASSEGDNMVYTEAFF.

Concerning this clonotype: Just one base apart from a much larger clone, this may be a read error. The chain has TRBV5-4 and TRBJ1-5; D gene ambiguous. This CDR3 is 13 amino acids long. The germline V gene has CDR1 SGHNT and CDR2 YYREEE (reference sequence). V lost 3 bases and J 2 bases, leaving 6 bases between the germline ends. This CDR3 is CASSWDGNQPQHF. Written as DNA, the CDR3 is TGTGCCAGCAGCTGGGATGGCAATCAGCCCCAGCATTTT.

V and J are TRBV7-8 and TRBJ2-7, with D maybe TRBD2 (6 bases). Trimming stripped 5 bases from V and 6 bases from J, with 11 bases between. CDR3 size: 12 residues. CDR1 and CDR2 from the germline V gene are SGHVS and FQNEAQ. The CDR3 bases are TGTGCCAGCAGCCCCGGGGGAGCCGAGCAGTACTTC. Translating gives CASSPGGAEQYF.

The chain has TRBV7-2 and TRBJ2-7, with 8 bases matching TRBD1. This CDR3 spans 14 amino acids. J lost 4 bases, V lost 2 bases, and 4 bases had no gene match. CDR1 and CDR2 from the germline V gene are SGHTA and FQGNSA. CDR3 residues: CASSLMGQVYEQYF. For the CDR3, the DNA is TGTGCCAGCAGCTTAATGGGACAGGTATACGAGCAGTACTTC.

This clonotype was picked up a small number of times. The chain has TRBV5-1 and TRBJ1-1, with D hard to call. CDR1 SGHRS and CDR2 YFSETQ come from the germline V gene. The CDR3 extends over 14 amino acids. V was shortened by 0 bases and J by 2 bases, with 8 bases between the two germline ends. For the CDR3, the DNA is TGCGCCAGCAGCTTGGGTCCTTCCAACACTGAAGCTTTCTTT. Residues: CASSLGPSNTEAFF. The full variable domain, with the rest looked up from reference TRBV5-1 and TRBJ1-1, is KAGVTQTPRYLIKTRGQQVTLSCSPISGHRSVSWYQQTPGQGLQFLFEYFSETQRNKGNFPGRFSGRQFSNSRSEMNVSTLELGDSALYLCASSLGPSNTEAFFGQGTRLTVV.

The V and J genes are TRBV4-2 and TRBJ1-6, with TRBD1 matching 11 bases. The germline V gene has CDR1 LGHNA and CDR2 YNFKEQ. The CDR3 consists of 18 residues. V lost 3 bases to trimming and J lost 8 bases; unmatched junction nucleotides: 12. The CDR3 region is CASSHALPGQGVHSPLHF. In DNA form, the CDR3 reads TGTGCCAGCAGCCACGCCCTTCCGGGACAGGGGGTTCATTCACCCCTCCACTTT.

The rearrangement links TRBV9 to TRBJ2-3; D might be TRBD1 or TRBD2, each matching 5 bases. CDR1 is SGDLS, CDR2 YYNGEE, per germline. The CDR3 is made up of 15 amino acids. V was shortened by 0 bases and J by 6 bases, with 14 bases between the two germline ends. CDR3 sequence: CASSVGAGRIDTQYF. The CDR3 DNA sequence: TGTGCCAGCAGCGTAGGGGCAGGGAGAATTGATACGCAGTATTTT.

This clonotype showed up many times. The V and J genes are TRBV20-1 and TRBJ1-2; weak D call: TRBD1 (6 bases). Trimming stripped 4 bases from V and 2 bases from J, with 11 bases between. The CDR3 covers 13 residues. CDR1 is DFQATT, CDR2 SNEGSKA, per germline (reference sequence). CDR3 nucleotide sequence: TGCAGTGCTACACCCGGGGGCAACTATGGCTACACCTTC. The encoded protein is CSATPGGNYGYTF.

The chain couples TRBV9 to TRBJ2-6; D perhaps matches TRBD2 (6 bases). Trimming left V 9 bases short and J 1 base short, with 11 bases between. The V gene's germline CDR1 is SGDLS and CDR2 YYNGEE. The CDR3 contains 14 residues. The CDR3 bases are TGTGCCACGGGAGTCGCTTCTGGGGCCAACGTCCTGACTTTC. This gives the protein CATGVASGANVLTF.

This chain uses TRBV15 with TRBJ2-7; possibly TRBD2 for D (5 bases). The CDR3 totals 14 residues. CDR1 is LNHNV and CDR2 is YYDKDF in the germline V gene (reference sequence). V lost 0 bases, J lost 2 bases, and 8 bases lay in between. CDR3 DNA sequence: TGTGCCACCAGCAGAGAGGCGGGCCCCTACGAGCAGTACTTC. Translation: CATSREAGPYEQYF.

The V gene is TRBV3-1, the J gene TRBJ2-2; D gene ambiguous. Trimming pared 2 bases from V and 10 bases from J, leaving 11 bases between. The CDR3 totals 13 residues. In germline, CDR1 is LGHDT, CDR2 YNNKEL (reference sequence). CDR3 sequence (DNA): TGTGCCAGCAGCCAAAGCTCGTTCTTGGAGCTGTTTTTT. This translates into CASSQSSFLELFF.

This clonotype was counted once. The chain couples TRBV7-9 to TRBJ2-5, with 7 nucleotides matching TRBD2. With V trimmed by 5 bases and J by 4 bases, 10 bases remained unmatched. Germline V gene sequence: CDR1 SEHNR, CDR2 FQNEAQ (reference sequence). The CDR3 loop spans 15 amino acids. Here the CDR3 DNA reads TGTGCCAGCAGCCAAGGTTCGGGAGGCAGAGAGACCCAGTACTTC. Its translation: CASSQGSGGRETQYF.

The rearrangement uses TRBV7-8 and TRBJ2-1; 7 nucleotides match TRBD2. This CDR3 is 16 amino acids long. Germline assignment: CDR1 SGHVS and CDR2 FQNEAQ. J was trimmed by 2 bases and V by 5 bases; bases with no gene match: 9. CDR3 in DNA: TGTGCCAGCAGCATCTCCGGGGAGGGTGCCTACAATGAGCAGTTCTTC. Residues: CASSISGEGAYNEQFF.